This T cell receptor (beta chain) appears in the sequencing data of a study of T cell repertoires in cytomegalovirus infection. For the study at large: From public TCR beta signatures came an indication of both CMV infection and matching HLA type. Study results and limitations: Based on cumulative public TCR beta family frequency, carriers of CMV plus the relevant HLA were identified. Clonotypes of TCR beta that were HLA-C-restricted and CMV-specific dominated the ex vivo response.

A single record per CDR3 protein comes from TCRdb applying MiXCR to the reads. Of 600,000 to 800,000 distinct CDR3 sequences in the sample, roughly 26% are singletons; the top ten hold 7.5% to 9%. This clonotype was detected a few times. What it recognizes is unknown. Looked up from germline, CDR1 is MGHRA and CDR2 is YSYEKL. The CDR3 has 15 amino acids. The V gene end was trimmed by 0 bases and the J gene end by 4 bases; junction bases not matched to a gene: 4. This TCR derives from a human donor in good health (CMV status not recorded). Some clones in this sample may be carry-over from other donors' samples. Sequencing was done on a sample of CD8+ T cells from PBMCs. This chain links TRBV4-1 with TRBJ1-2; the match to TRBD1 covers 8 bases. CDR3 sequence (DNA): TGCGCCAGCAGCCAAGAAATCAGGGGGCTCTATGGCTACACCTTC. The encoded protein is CASSQEIRGLYGYTF.